These 10 T cell receptor beta chains originate from one sample sequenced in a study of control samples from healthy donors and cancer patients. Here immunoSEQ multiplex PCR was the method, and the copy in TCRdb shows in-frame clones only, minus some. The sample shows 70,000 to 90,000 clones, about 95% of them seen only once. The specimen was blood. The source is a woman aged 40 to 50 in good health.

The chain joins TRBV5-1 to TRBJ2-1; D is uncertain. The CDR3 has 13 amino acids. Germline V gives CDR1 SGHRS, CDR2 YFSETQ. V dropped 5 bases and J dropped 9 bases, with 15 bases sitting between them. CDR3 bases: TGCGCCAGCAGTCCGGAGTCGGTAGTTGAGCAGTTCTTC. It codes for CASSPESVVEQFF. Looking up the rest from reference TRBV5-1 and TRBJ2-1 gives the full variable domain: KAGVTQTPRYLIKTRGQQVTLSCSPISGHRSVSWYQQTPGQGLQFLFEYFSETQRNKGNFPGRFSGRQFSNSRSEMNVSTLELGDSALYLCASSPESVVEQFFGPGTRLTVL.

Here the CDR3 reads CASTPVTLFATNEKLFF. CDR3 nucleotide sequence: TGTGCCAGCACCCCGGTCACCCTTTTTGCAACTAATGAAAAACTGTTTTTT. The gene calls are TRBV21-1 and TRBJ1-4. TRBV21-1 is deemed a pseudogene. The CDR3 length is 17 residues.

The chain links TRBV9 to TRBJ2-7; the match to TRBD2 covers 10 bases. CDR1 and CDR2 from the germline V gene are SGDLS and YYNGEE. This CDR3 region has 14 residues. The trim removed 2 bases at V and 3 bases at J, leaving 2 bases unmatched. The CDR3 DNA follows: TGTGCCAGCAGCGTTAGCGGGGGGAGCTACGAGCAGTACTTC. Translating gives CASSVSGGSYEQYF.

This clone was picked up one time. This chain joins TRBV6-6 and TRBJ1-4; D ambiguous. The CDR3 runs 13 residues. Deletions cut 10 bases from V and 5 bases from J, with 14 bases between. Per germline, CDR1 MNHNY and CDR2 SVGAGI (reference sequence). The CDR3 loop reads CATSVVANEKLFF. DNA for the CDR3: TGTGCCACCTCCGTTGTAGCAAATGAAAAACTGTTTTTT.

This clone turned up a few times. This chain links TRBV4-2 with TRBJ2-7, with D possibly called TRBD1 or TRBD2 (5 bases each). With 0 bases removed from V and 0 bases from J, the gap between germline ends came to 9 bases. Germline V gene lookup returns CDR1 LGHNA and CDR2 YNFKEQ. CDR3 size: 15 residues. The DNA for the CDR3 is TGTGCCAGCAGCCAAGAATCCGGGACCTCCTACGAGCAGTACTTC. This sequence encodes CASSQESGTSYEQYF.

The chain uses TRBV18 and TRBJ1-1, with 7 bases lining up with TRBD1. CDR1 KGHSH and CDR2 LQKENI come from the germline V gene. V dropped 0 bases and J dropped 6; count of bases not matched to a gene: 4. There are 14 residues in the CDR3. CDR3 sequence (DNA): TGTGCCAGCTCACCACCGGGGGACAGCTCTGAAGCTTTCTTT. Translating gives CASSPPGDSSEAFF.

This clone was seen only once. At one of its ends the junction is not consistent with the germline gene, which may arise from a read error. In DNA form, the CDR3 reads TGTGCCAGCAGTGAATCTGGAATGAATCAACCCCAGCATTTT. Its translation: CASSESGMNQPQHF. The chain combines TRBV6-1 with TRBJ1-5; D ambiguous. Germline V gene data show CDR1 as MNHNS and CDR2 as SASEGT. This CDR3 has 14 residues.

V usage is TRBV10-3 and J usage is TRBJ2-2; 8 bases are shared with TRBD2. The CDR3 has 18 amino acids. The V segment lost 0 bases and the J segment 1 base; nucleotides outside the gene matches: 7. Per germline, CDR1 ENHRY and CDR2 SYGVKD. CDR3 sequence: CAISESGWSGGNTGELFF. The CDR3 bases are TGTGCCATCAGTGAGTCTGGTTGGAGCGGGGGGAACACCGGGGAGCTGTTTTTT.

The V and J genes are TRBV11-1 and TRBJ1-2; D gene uncertain. This CDR3 is built from 13 residues. Trimming shortened V by 1 base and J by 4 bases, and 7 bases separated the two germline ends. CDR1 and CDR2 (germline): SGHAT, FQDESV (reference sequence). CDR3: CASSLGDLYGYTF. DNA for the CDR3: TGTGCCAGCAGCTTAGGGGATCTCTATGGCTACACCTTC.

V and J are TRBV24-1 and TRBJ2-2; D might be TRBD1 or TRBD2, each matching 5 bases. The CDR3 loop spans 16 amino acids. The germline V gene has CDR1 KGHDR and CDR2 SFDVKD. The V end lost 3 bases, the J end lost 1 base, and 11 bases lay between the germline ends. In DNA form, the CDR3 reads TGTGCCACCAGTGATCCTTCGGGACGGAACACCGGGGAGCTGTTTTTT. Translating gives CATSDPSGRNTGELFF.